The TCR beta chain under discussion was sequenced for a study of T-cell reconstitution after alpha-beta-depleted transplantation in children. The CDR3 has 12 amino acids. Trimming took 5 bases from V and 6 from J, leaving 11 bases between them. Germline V gene lookup returns CDR1 MNHEY and CDR2 SVGEGT. Molecular barcoding with unique molecular identifiers was used for the TCRbeta library. TCRdb reprocessed the PCR reads with MiXCR, giving one entry per CDR3 protein. The sample holds over 200,000 distinct CDR3 sequences; approximately 10% are singletons and the top ten take 28%. This clonotype was detected many times.

The sample here was PBMCs, taken before TCRalphabeta/CD19-depleted stem cell transplant. The V and J genes are TRBV6-2 or TRBV6-3 and TRBJ2-7; D tentatively reads TRBD1 or TRBD2 (5 bases each). The sequence came from a child younger than two with acute myeloid leukemia, due to receive a stem cell transplant. The CDR3 DNA reads TGTGCCAGCAGTGTCTACGGGGCCGAGCAGTACTTC. This encodes CASSVYGAEQYF.